These 5 T cell receptor beta chains came from one sample sequenced in a study of OX40 agonist ivuxolimab in advanced cancers. The data were produced by immunoSEQ multiplex PCR, yet TCRdb's version contains in-frame clones alone and is incomplete. This table has 35,000 to 40,000 clones, about 80% appearing once. This specimen consisted of CD4+ or CD8+ T cells sorted from blood, obtained in a trial of the OX40 agonist ivuxolimab. All receptors come from an adult with an advanced solid tumor such as melanoma, head and neck, liver or kidney cancer.

The rearrangement links TRBV19 to TRBJ1-2; possibly TRBD1 for D (5 bases). The ends were cut back, 3 bases at V and 0 bases at J, with 11 bases in the middle. The CDR3 spans 15 residues. Germline V gene sequence: CDR1 LNHDA, CDR2 SQIVND (reference sequence). The CDR3 spells CASSIFSGANYGYTF. The DNA for the CDR3 is TGTGCCAGTAGTATCTTCTCGGGGGCTAACTATGGCTACACCTTC.

For this clone: A much larger clone differs from this one at a single base, so this may be a read error. At the DNA level, this CDR3 is encoded by other sequences in the same sample as well. CDR3: CASSYSTVYEQYF. In nucleotides, the CDR3 is TGTGCTAGCAGTTACTCGACGGTCTACGAGCAGTACTTC. The chain combines TRBV6-5 with TRBJ2-7; D is ambiguous. The germline V gene encodes CDR1 MNHEY and CDR2 SVGAGI. The CDR3 has 13 amino acids.

V usage is TRBV7-2 and J usage is TRBJ1-2; a weak D match, TRBD1 (5 bases). The germline gives CDR1 SGHTA, CDR2 FQGNSA. Trimming removed 4 bases from V and 1 base from J, with 7 bases in between. The CDR3 totals 13 residues. This chain's CDR3 is CASSWDGNYGYTF. The CDR3 DNA sequence: TGTGCCAGCAGCTGGGACGGTAACTATGGCTACACCTTC.

The V and J genes are TRBV7-2 and TRBJ1-6; TRBD1 is a possible D gene (6 bases). Germline assignment: CDR1 SGHTA and CDR2 FQGNSA. CDR3 length: 15 residues. Trimming shortened V by 5 bases and J by 9 bases, and 17 bases separated the two germline ends. In nucleotides, the CDR3 is TGTGCCAGCAGCCCGCAGAGGGGGGGGCTTTCACCCCTCCACTTT. Protein product: CASSPQRGGLSPLHF.

This chain connects TRBV7-9 to TRBJ2-1, with D possibly called TRBD1 or TRBD2 (5 bases each). This CDR3 comprises 15 residues. Germline CDR1 reads SEHNR; CDR2 reads FQNEAQ (reference sequence). V was cut by 8 bases and J by 1 base, with 15 bases left in between. This CDR3 reads CASGFFGASYNEQFF. The CDR3 DNA reads as TGTGCCAGCGGATTTTTCGGGGCTTCCTACAATGAGCAGTTCTTC.